This TCR beta chain was profiled in a study of blood T cells in healthy people across ages. Sample-barcoded 5' priming and a J-beta primer mix drove a second PCR of about 6 to 12 cycles. Using its own MiXCR run on the 5' RACE reads, TCRdb lists one record per CDR3 protein. The sample contains 1.5 million to 2 million distinct CDR3 sequences, roughly 32% of which appear only once. A few counts support this clonotype. Germline loops: CDR1 SGHRS, CDR2 YFSETQ. This CDR3 has 14 amino acids. V lost 3 bases and J lost 2, with 11 bases in between. Material for sequencing was blood. This TCR was sampled from a woman in her 30s in good health. The rearrangement links TRBV5-1 to TRBJ1-2, with D unclear. DNA for the CDR3: TGCGCCAGCAGCTGGGGAGACATGAACTATGGCTACACCTTC. This sequence encodes CASSWGDMNYGYTF.